This TCR beta chain originates from a study of shared clonotypes between healthy human individuals. Study-level information: Serving as donors were a couple of women and a few men, whose ages spanned 18 to 49. Findings and limits, study-wide: Despite large depth, rarefaction showed incomplete sorted-subset sequencing.

Generated by immunoSEQ multiplex PCR, the TCRdb table keeps only in-frame clones and is missing some. Of approximately 2.3 million clones in the sample, roughly 93% were seen once. The CDR3 consists of 15 residues. V lost 1 base and J 3 bases, leaving 13 bases between the germline ends. Looked up from germline, CDR1 is SGHDT and CDR2 is YYEEEE. To note about this clone: Its specificity is unknown.

This chain connects TRBV5-6 to TRBJ2-5, with D perhaps matching TRBD2 (6 bases). The sequenced material came from naive CD4+ T cells from PBMCs. Subset: CD45RA+ positively selected. The origin of this receptor is a man aged 18 to 35 in good health. Some clones in this sample may be carry-over from other donors' samples. The CDR3 reads CASSLWRGGEETQYF. The CDR3 DNA is TGTGCCAGCAGCTTGTGGAGGGGTGGGGAAGAGACCCAGTACTTC.